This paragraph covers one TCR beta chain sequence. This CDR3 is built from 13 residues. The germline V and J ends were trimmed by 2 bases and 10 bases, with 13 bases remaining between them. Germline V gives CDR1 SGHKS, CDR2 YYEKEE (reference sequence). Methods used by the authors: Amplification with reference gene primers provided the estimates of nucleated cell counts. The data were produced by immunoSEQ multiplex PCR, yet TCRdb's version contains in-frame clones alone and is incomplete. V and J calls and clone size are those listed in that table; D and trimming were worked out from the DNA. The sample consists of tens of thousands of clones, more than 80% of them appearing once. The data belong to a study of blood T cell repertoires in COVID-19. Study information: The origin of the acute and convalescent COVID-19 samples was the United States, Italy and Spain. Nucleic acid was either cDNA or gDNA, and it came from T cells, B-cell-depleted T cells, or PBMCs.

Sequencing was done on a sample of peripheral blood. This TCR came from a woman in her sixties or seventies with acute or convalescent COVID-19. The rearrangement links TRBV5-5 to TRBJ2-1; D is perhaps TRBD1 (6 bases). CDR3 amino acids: CASSLAWGTEQFF. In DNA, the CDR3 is TGTGCCAGCAGCTTAGCTTGGGGGACAGAGCAGTTCTTC.